This entry features one TCR beta chain sequence. A second PCR, run for about 7 to 11 cycles, used a sample-barcoded 5' primer plus a J-beta primer mix. Tags on each cDNA molecule came from a template-switch adaptor with 12 random nucleotides. CDR3-containing paired-end reads numbered at least 3 million in each sample. Each CDR3 protein is one row after TCRdb ran MiXCR on the 5' RACE reads. The sample lists around 1,900,000 distinct CDR3 sequences, about 39% seen once, with roughly 23% in the top ten. The record originates from a study of blood T cells in healthy people across ages. The CDR3 has 13 amino acids. Germline V gene lookup returns CDR1 SNHLY and CDR2 FYNNEI. V dropped 6 bases and J dropped 7 bases, with 15 bases sitting between them. Each donor was a healthy Caucasian individual from Russia, aged about 6 to 100. Each donor had 8.5 to 10 milliliters of peripheral blood drawn.

This rearrangement joins TRBV2 to TRBJ1-1, with D perhaps matching TRBD1 (6 bases). This receptor was taken from a human donor in good health. Specimen: blood. The DNA for the CDR3 is TGTGCCAGCAGGCACAGGGATAGGGTTGAAGCTTTCTTT. Translation gives CASRHRDRVEAFF.